This T cell receptor beta chain stems from a study of blood T cell repertoires in COVID-19. At the level of the study: Researchers got acute and convalescent COVID-19 samples from the United States, Italy and Spain. T cells, B-cell-depleted T cells, or PBMCs provided the cDNA or gDNA that served as material.

V was pared by 2 bases and J by 7 bases, with 11 bases between. Germline values: CDR1 MNHEY, CDR2 SVGEGT. The CDR3 sequence is 14 residues long. Assay used: immunoSEQ multiplex PCR; TCRdb lists only in-frame clones, some missing. Of hundreds of thousands of clones listed, around 89% are singletons. Sequenced material: peripheral blood. The sequence was obtained from a young woman with COVID-19, enrolled during active disease. This chain uses TRBV6-2 or TRBV6-3 with TRBJ1-4; D remains unclear. As DNA, the CDR3 is TGTGCCAGCAGTTACCGTCAATCGAGTGAAAAACTGTTTTTT. Protein product: CASSYRQSSEKLFF.